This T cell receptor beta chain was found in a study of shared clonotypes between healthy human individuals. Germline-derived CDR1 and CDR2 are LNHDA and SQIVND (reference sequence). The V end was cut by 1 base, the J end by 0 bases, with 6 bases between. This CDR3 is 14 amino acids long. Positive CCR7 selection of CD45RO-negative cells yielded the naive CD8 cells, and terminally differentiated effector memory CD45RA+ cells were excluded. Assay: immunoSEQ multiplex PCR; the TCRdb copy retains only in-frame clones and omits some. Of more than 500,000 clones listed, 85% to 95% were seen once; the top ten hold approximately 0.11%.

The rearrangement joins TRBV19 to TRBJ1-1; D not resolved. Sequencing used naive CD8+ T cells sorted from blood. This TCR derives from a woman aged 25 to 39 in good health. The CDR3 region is CASSIGRVNTEAFF. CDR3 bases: TGTGCCAGTAGTATAGGAAGGGTGAACACTGAAGCTTTCTTT.